These 3 T cell receptor beta chains originate from one sample sequenced in a study of blood T cell repertoires in COVID-19. TCRdb's copy holds only in-frame clones and misses some; the assay was immunoSEQ multiplex PCR. There are under 300,000 clones in the sample; about nine tenths occur only once, and about 3% lies in the top ten. The sample consisted of peripheral blood. The source of these receptors is a woman in her twenties or thirties with active or convalescent COVID-19.

The chain uses TRBV28 and TRBJ1-4; TRBD1 matches at 12 bases. Looked up from germline, CDR1 is MDHEN and CDR2 is SYDVKM. The CDR3 covers 15 residues. V gave up 6 bases and J gave up 8 bases; unmatched junction bases: 7. CDR3 in DNA: TGTGCCAGCAGCGAAACCGGGACAGGGGGCGAAAAACTGTTTTTT. It is translated as CASSETGTGGEKLFF.

V and J are TRBV10-3 and TRBJ2-3, with 8 bases that match TRBD2. The junction had 4 bases not matched to a gene; V was cut back by 5 bases and J by 3 bases. CDR1 and CDR2 (germline): ENHRY, SYGVKD. The length of the CDR3 is 14 residues. This chain's CDR3 is CAISSGGVTDTQYF. For the CDR3, the DNA is TGTGCCATCAGTTCGGGGGGGGTGACAGATACGCAGTATTTT.

The rearrangement uses TRBV6-2 or TRBV6-3 and TRBJ2-2, with 9 bases identical to TRBD2. The CDR3 loop spans 17 amino acids. Germline lookup yields CDR1 MNHEY and CDR2 SVGEGT. J lost 2 bases, V lost 4 bases, and 8 bases had no gene match. The DNA for the CDR3 is TGTGCCAGCAGTTCCCTCGGGCGGGGGGGAAACACCGGGGAGCTGTTTTTT. Translating it yields CASSSLGRGGNTGELFF.